One and the same sample provided the 10 T cell receptor beta chains below, sequenced in a study of T cells in Graves' hyperthyroidism and ophthalmopathy. It was RNA transcripts that yielded the amplified TCR beta CDR3 regions. Carried out on the TCR CDR3, a first-round RT-PCR used the HTBI primer set. TCRdb redid the calling of the multiplex PCR reads with MiXCR, one entry per CDR3 protein. Of hundreds of thousands of distinct CDR3 sequences listed, approximately 15% were seen once; the top ten hold around 4%. The specimen sequenced was blood. These receptors came from a woman between 35 and 50 years old with Graves' ophthalmopathy.

This clonotype has at least ten counts. The chain employs TRBV3-1 and TRBJ2-7, with 7 bases lining up with TRBD2. Germline CDR1 LGHDT, CDR2 YNNKEL (reference sequence). CDR3 size: 14 residues. Unmatched junction bases numbered 11, after V lost 7 bases and J lost 5 bases. The CDR3 is CASTLSGTGNEQYF. DNA of the CDR3: TGTGCCAGCACTCTCAGCGGGACCGGGAACGAGCAGTACTTC.

This clonotype has a handful of counts. V is TRBV29-1 and J is TRBJ2-4; D unresolved. This CDR3 spans 10 amino acids. Per the germline V gene, CDR1 is SQVTM and CDR2 is ANQGSEA. V was trimmed by 4 bases and J by 7 bases, leaving 5 bases between them. CDR3 residues: CSVVGNIQYF. The DNA of the CDR3 is TGCAGCGTTGTGGGGAACATTCAGTACTTC.

The chain couples TRBV10-3 to TRBJ1-5, with D possibly being TRBD1 (6 bases). From germline, CDR1 is ENHRY and CDR2 SYGVKD. The CDR3 has 14 residues. With 4 bases removed from V and 7 bases from J, the gap between germline ends came to 14 bases. CDR3 in DNA: TGTGCCATCAGTGTTGGGGGGCAGGGACAGCCCCAGCATTTT. Translation: CAISVGGQGQPQHF.

This clonotype was counted many times. The chain combines TRBV2 with TRBJ1-5; D not resolved. The V gene lost 4 bases and the J gene lost 3 bases, with 4 bases spanning the gap. The CDR3 extends over 12 amino acids. CDR1 and CDR2 (germline): SNHLY, FYNNEI. The CDR3: CASSGDNQPQHF. CDR3 bases: TGTGCCAGCAGTGGTGACAATCAGCCCCAGCATTTT.

The chain employs TRBV28 and TRBJ2-7, with D possibly being TRBD1 (6 bases). The CDR3 loop spans 18 amino acids. Trimming took 5 bases from V and 2 from J, leaving 25 bases between them. The germline V gene encodes CDR1 MDHEN and CDR2 SYDVKM. CDR3 in amino acids: CASSPRQVVAIRAYEQYF. The CDR3 DNA sequence: TGTGCCAGCAGTCCCCGACAGGTAGTAGCGATAAGGGCCTACGAGCAGTACTTC.

A few counts support this clonotype. Given a much more abundant clone one base away, this may be a read error. J is TRBJ2-2 and V is TRBV6-5; D unclear. The germline V gene has CDR1 MNHEY and CDR2 SVGAGI. This CDR3 region has 15 residues. V was trimmed by 0 bases and J by 0 bases, leaving 5 bases between them. CDR3 DNA: TGTGCCAGCAGTTACTCGACTGCGAACACCGGGGAGCTGTTTTTT. Amino acids: CASSYSTANTGELFF.

This clonotype has at least ten counts. The J gene is TRBJ1-1, the V gene TRBV28, with no clear D. The ends were cut back, 4 bases at V and 4 bases at J, with 13 bases in the middle. This CDR3 has 14 amino acids. The germline V gene encodes CDR1 MDHEN and CDR2 SYDVKM. CDR3 DNA sequence: TGTGCCAGCAGTTCCGGCAGCTTCAGCACTGAAGCTTTCTTT. Its translation is CASSSGSFSTEAFF.

This clonotype was found many times. V usage is TRBV28 and J usage is TRBJ2-7; D possibly corresponds to TRBD2 (6 bases). The germline CDR1 and CDR2 sequences are MDHEN and SYDVKM. This CDR3 spans 13 amino acids. V was clipped by 2 bases and J by 7 bases, with 12 bases between them. The CDR3 sequence is CASSLTGVREQYF. The CDR3 DNA sequence: TGTGCCAGCAGTTTAACGGGAGTCAGAGAGCAGTACTTC.

The genes are TRBV5-1 and TRBJ1-6; a weak D match, TRBD1 (5 bases). Germline CDR1 SGHRS, CDR2 YFSETQ. There are 16 residues in the CDR3. V was trimmed by 0 bases and J by 7 bases, leaving 14 bases between them. The CDR3 spells CASSLAAGTRNSPLHF. The CDR3 region has the DNA TGCGCCAGCAGCTTGGCCGCCGGGACGAGGAATTCACCCCTCCACTTT.

A word on this clonotype: The junction shows a germline mismatch at one end, possibly a read error. The CDR3 DNA follows: TGTGCCGGCAGTTTCGGACAGGGGAGGTGGTACGAGCAGTACTTC. Translating gives CAGSFGQGRWYEQYF. The V call is TRBV6-5, the J call TRBJ2-7, with 9 bases lining up with TRBD1. The length of the CDR3 is 15 residues. The germline V gene has CDR1 MNHEY and CDR2 SVGAGI.